A selection of T cell receptor beta chains follows, all from one sample in a study of blood T cell repertoires in COVID-19. The repertoire was sequenced with immunoSEQ multiplex PCR; TCRdb's copy has only in-frame clones and lacks some. The data contain over 30,000 clones, around 87% of them singletons. The sequenced material came from peripheral blood. These receptors all come from an older man with active COVID-19. The CDR3 runs from the conserved cysteine through the conserved F or W. A D gene is named only where the DNA matches it firmly. Where a row states a size, it is once, few, many or the class of an expanded clone; other rows omit it.

size	V	J	D	DNA	CDR3
.	TRBV7-8	TRBJ2-7	TRBD2	TGTGCCAGCAGCGGCCAGCGGGGGAGGCCAGGCTACGAGCAGTACTTC	CASSGQRGRPGYEQYF
.	TRBV19	TRBJ2-1	TRBD2	TGTGCCAGTAGGCCTACGGGGGGGGGAGCCGCTGAGCAGTTCTTC	CASRPTGGGAAEQFF
.	TRBV27	TRBJ2-3	TRBD2	TGTGCCAGCAGCCCCAGTCGGCGGGAGGCTGGATCAGATACGCAGTATTTT	CASSPSRREAGSDTQYF
.	TRBV5-4	TRBJ2-1	TRBD2	TGTGCCAGCAGCTTTAGAGCGGGAGGGTACTACAATGAGCAGTTCTTC	CASSFRAGGYYNEQFF
.	TRBV28	TRBJ1-4	.	TGTGCCAGCAGTCCCCAGGGGCGTACTAATGAAAAACTGTTTTTT	CASSPQGRTNEKLFF
.	TRBV19	TRBJ2-6	TRBD2	TGTGCAGGGGGACTAGCTGGTGCTGGGGCCAACGTCCTGACTTTC	CAGGLAGAGANVLTF
once	TRBV7-9	TRBJ2-7	.	TGTGCCAGCAGCCGTTACAGGGCACCCTACGAGCAGTACTTC	CASSRYRAPYEQYF
.	TRBV20-1	TRBJ2-7	.	TGCAGTGCAATGACCACTAGCGAGCAGTACTTC	CSAMTTSEQYF
.	TRBV2	TRBJ1-2	.	TGTGCCAGCAGTGAATCGTCAGGGAACTATGGCTACACCTTC	CASSESSGNYGYTF
.	TRBV3-1/TRBV3-2	TRBJ2-7	TRBD2	TGTGCCAGCAGCCAATCCGGACTAGCGGGAGGGCCTAGGTACTTC	CASSQSGLAGGPRYF
once	TRBV19	TRBJ2-1	.	TGTGCCAGTAGGCAGCAGGGGATCTCCAATGAGCAGTTCTTC	CASRQQGISNEQFF
.	TRBV29-1	TRBJ2-2	TRBD1	TGCAGCGTTGACCCAGGGGGCTCAACCGGGGAGCTGTTTTTT	CSVDPGGSTGELFF
.	TRBV19	TRBJ1-1	TRBD1	TGTGCCAGTAATGGAGGCCGGGACAGAAACACTGAAGCTTTCTTT	CASNGGRDRNTEAFF
.	TRBV28	TRBJ2-5	TRBD2	TGTGCCACCCAGGCTAGCGGGGCCAGGGGGGCCCAGTACTTC	CATQASGARGAQYF
once	TRBV19	TRBJ2-2	.	TGTGCCAGTAGTAGGGGGCAGGGTACCGGGGAGCTGTTTTTT	CASSRGQGTGELFF
.	TRBV19	TRBJ1-4	.	TGTGCCAGTAGTTTGGACATAAGTGAAAAACTGTTTTTT	CASSLDISEKLFF
.	TRBV6-5	TRBJ2-3	.	TGTGCCAGCAGTTACACGGGAGTGAGAGATACGCAGTATTTT	CASSYTGVRDTQYF
.	TRBV5-1	TRBJ1-3	.	TGCGCCAGCACCTGGGGATCCCGCGGAGGCACCATATATTTT	CASTWGSRGGTIYF
.	TRBV28	TRBJ2-7	.	TGTGCCACAAAAAAGGGGGTAGTTGGGTACTTC	CATKKGVVGYF
.	TRBV2	TRBJ2-7	TRBD1	TGTGCCAGCAGCCGGGACAGGGGGTCTTTTTGGGAGCAGTACTTC	CASSRDRGSFWEQYF
.	TRBV7-2	TRBJ2-3	TRBD1	TGTGCCAGCAGCTTATATCAGGGGGCGACCGATACGCAGTATTTT	CASSLYQGATDTQYF
once	TRBV6-5	TRBJ1-3	.	TGTGCCAGCACCTCTCGGGGGTCTGGAAACACCATATATTTT	CASTSRGSGNTIYF
.	TRBV2	TRBJ1-2	.	TGTGCCAGCGGTGAATCGTCAGGGAACTATGGCTACACCTTC	CASGESSGNYGYTF
medium-sized	TRBV5-1	TRBJ2-7	TRBD2	TGCGCCAGCAGCGCCCCGGAGCGGGAGAATTCCTACGAGCAGTACTTC	CASSAPERENSYEQYF
.	TRBV4-3	TRBJ1-5	.	TGCGCCAGCAGCCAAGAACGAACCCCCCAGGGTCAGCCCCAGCATTTT	CASSQERTPQGQPQHF